The TCR beta chain described here comes from a study of blood T cells in healthy people across ages. Next came a second PCR, run for roughly 6 to 11 cycles, which used a sample-barcoded 5' primer along with a J-beta primer mix. MiXCR, run by TCRdb on the 5' RACE reads, gives a single entry per CDR3 protein. The sample includes approximately 780,000 distinct CDR3 sequences, roughly 24% of them seen just once. CDR3 length: 15 residues. The ends lost 1 base at V and 7 bases at J; junction bases unmatched: 10. Germline loops: CDR1 DFQATT, CDR2 SNEGSKA (reference sequence). The same data also contributed to another study, on T cells of mothers and their children. That study adds: Donation came from three healthy Caucasian mothers together with their six children. Extracted RNA, in its entirety, went into cDNA synthesis at about 1.5 ug per 15 ul.

The clonotype comes from a boy aged 5-17 years in good health. The source material was blood. The V and J genes are TRBV20-1 and TRBJ2-1; 7 nucleotides line up with TRBD2. The CDR3 loop reads CSARGERLADNEQFF. The CDR3 DNA is TGCAGTGCTAGAGGGGAAAGGCTAGCGGATAATGAGCAGTTCTTC.